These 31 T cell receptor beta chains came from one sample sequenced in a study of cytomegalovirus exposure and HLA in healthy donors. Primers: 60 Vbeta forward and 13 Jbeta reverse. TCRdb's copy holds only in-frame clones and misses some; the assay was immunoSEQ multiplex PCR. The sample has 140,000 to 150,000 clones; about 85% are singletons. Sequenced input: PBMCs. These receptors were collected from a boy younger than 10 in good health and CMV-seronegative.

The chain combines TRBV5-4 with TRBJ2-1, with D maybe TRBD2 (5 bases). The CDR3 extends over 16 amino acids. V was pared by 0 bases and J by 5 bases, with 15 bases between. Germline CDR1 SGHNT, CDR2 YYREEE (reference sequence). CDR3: CASSLVPRVSHNEQFF. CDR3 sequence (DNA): TGTGCCAGCAGCTTGGTCCCGAGGGTATCTCACAATGAGCAGTTCTTC.

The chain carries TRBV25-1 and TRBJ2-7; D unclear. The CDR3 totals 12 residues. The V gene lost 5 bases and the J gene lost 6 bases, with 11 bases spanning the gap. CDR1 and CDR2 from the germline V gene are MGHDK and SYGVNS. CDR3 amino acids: CASSNPSGEQYF. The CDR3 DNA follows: TGTGCCAGCAGTAACCCGTCAGGCGAGCAGTACTTC.

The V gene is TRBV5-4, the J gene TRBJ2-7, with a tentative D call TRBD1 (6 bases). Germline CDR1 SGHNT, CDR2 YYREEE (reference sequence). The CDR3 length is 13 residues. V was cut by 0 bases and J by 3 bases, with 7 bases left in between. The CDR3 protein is CASSLAGHYEQYF. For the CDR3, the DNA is TGTGCCAGCAGCTTGGCGGGACACTACGAGCAGTACTTC. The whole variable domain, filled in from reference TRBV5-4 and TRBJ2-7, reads ETGVTQSPTHLIKTRGQQVTLRCSSQSGHNTVSWYQQALGQGPQFIFQYYREEENGRGNFPPRFSGLQFPNYSSELNVNALELDDSALYLCASSLAGHYEQYFGPGTRLTVT.

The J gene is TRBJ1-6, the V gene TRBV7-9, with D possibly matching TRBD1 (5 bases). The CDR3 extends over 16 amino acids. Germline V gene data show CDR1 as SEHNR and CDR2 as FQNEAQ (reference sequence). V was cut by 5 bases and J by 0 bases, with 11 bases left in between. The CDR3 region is CASSSGGSSYNSPLHF. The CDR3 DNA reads TGTGCCAGCAGCAGCGGGGGGAGCTCCTATAATTCACCCCTCCACTTT.

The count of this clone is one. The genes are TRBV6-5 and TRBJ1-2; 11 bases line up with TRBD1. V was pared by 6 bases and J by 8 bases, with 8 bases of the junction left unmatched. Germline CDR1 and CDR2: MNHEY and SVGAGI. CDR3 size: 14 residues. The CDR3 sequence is CASRAGQGAGGYTF. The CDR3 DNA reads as TGTGCCAGCAGAGCCGGACAGGGGGCCGGAGGCTACACCTTC.

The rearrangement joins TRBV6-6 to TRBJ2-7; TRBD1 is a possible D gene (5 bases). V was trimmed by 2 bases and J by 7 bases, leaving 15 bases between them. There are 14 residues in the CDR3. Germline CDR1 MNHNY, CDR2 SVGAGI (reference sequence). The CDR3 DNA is TGTGCCAGCAGTTACAGGGGCCCAAGGCAGGAGCAGTACTTC. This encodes CASSYRGPRQEQYF.

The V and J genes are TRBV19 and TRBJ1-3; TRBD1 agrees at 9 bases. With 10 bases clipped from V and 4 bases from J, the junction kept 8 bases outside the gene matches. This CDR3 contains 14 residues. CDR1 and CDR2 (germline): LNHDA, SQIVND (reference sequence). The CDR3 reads CATRDRVDGNTIYF. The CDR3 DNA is TGTGCCACCCGGGACAGGGTGGACGGAAACACCATATATTTT.

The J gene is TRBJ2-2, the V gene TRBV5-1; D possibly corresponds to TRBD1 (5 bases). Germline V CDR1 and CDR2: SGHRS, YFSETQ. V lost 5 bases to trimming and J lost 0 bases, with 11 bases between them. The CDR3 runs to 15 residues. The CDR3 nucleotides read TGCGCCAGCAGTAAACAGGATGCGAACACCGGGGAGCTGTTTTTT. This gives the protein CASSKQDANTGELFF. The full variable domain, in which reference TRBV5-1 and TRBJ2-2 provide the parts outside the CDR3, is KAGVTQTPRYLIKTRGQQVTLSCSPISGHRSVSWYQQTPGQGLQFLFEYFSETQRNKGNFPGRFSGRQFSNSRSEMNVSTLELGDSALYLCASSKQDANTGELFFGEGSRLTVL.

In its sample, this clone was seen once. The chain's CDR3 is CASSLIRRPAFF. The CDR3, as DNA: TGTGCCAGCAGCTTAATCCGGAGGCCAGCTTTCTTT. This rearrangement joins TRBV13 to TRBJ1-1; unclear D gene. Germline CDR1 is PRHDT and CDR2 is FYEKMQ (reference sequence). The germline V and J ends were trimmed by 2 bases and 10 bases, with 11 bases remaining between them. CDR3 length: 12 residues.

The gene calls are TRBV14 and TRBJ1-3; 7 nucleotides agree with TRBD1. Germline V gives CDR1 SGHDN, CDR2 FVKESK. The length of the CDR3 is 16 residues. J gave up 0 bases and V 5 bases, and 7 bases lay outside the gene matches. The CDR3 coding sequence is TGTGCCAGCAGCAGACCGGGACAGCACTCTGGAAACACCATATATTTT. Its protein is CASSRPGQHSGNTIYF.

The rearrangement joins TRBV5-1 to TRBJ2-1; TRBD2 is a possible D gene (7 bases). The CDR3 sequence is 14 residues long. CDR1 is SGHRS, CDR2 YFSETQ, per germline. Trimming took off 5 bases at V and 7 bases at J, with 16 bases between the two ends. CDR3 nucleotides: TGCGCCAGCAGTTCCGAGGGGGGGCGAAATGAGCAGTTCTTC. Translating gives CASSSEGGRNEQFF.

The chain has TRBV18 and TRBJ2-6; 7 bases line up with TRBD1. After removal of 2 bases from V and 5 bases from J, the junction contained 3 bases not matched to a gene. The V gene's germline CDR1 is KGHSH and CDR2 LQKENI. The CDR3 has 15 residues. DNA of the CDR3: TGTGCCAGCTCACCAAGGGGGCGCCGGGCCAACGTCCTGACTTTC. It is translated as CASSPRGRRANVLTF.

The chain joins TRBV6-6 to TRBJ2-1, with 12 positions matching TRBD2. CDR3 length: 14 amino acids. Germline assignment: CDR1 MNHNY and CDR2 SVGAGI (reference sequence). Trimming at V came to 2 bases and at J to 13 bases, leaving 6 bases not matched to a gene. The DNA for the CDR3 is TGTGCCAGCAGTTACACACTAGCGGGAGGATTTCAGTTCTTC. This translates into CASSYTLAGGFQFF.

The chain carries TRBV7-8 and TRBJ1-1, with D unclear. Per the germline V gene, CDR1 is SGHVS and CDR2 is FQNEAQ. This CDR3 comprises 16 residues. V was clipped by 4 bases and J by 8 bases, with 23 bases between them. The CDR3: CASSSVPRQASTEAFF. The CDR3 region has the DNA TGTGCCAGCAGCTCAGTCCCCCGTCAGGCGTCGACCGAAGCTTTCTTT.

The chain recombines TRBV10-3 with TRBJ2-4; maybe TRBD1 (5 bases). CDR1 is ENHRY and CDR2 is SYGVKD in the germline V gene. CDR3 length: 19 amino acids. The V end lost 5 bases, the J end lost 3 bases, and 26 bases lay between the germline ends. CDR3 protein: CAISPVPDSPNFSKNIQYF. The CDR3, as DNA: TGTGCCATCAGTCCTGTTCCTGACAGTCCCAACTTTAGCAAAAACATTCAGTACTTC.

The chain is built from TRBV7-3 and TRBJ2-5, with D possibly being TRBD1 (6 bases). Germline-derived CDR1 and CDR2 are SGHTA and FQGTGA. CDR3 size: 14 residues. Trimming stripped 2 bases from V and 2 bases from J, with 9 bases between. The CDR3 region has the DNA TGTGCCAGCAGCTTAGAGGGGGTTCAAGAGACCCAGTACTTC. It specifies CASSLEGVQETQYF. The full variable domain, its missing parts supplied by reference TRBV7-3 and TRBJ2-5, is GAGVSQTPSNKVTEKGKYVELRCDPISGHTALYWYRQSLGQGPEFLIYFQGTGAADDSGLPNDRFFAVRPEGSVSTLKIQRTERGDSAVYLCASSLEGVQETQYFGPGTRLLVL.

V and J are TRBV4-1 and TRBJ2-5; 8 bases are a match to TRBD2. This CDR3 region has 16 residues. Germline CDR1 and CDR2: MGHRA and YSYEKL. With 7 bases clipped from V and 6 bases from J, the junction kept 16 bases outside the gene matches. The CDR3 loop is CASTLWNGRGKKTQYF. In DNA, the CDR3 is TGCGCCAGCACCCTATGGAACGGGAGGGGGAAAAAGACCCAGTACTTC.

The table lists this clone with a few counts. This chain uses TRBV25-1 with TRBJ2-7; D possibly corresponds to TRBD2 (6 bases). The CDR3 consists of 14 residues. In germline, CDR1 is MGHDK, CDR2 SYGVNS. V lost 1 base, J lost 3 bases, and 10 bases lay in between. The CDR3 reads CASSESRGYYEQYF. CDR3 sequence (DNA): TGTGCCAGCAGTGAATCCCGGGGGTACTACGAGCAGTACTTC.

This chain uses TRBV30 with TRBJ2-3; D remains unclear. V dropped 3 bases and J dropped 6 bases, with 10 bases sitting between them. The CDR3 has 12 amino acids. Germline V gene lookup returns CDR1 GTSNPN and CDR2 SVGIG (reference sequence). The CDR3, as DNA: TGTGCCTGGAGCGTACGGTTGGATACGCAGTATTTT. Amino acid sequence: CAWSVRLDTQYF.

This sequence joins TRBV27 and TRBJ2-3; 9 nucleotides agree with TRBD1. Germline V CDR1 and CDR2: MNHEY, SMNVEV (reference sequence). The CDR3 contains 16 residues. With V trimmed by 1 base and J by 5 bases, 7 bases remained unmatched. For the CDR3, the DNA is TGTGCCAGCAGTTTATTGTCCGGGACAGGGAGAGATACGCAGTATTTT. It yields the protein CASSLLSGTGRDTQYF.

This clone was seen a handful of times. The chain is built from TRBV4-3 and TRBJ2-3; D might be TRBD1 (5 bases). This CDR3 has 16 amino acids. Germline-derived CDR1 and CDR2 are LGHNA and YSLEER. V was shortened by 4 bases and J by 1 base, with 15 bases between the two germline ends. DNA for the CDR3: TGCGCCAGCAGCCTTATCGGCAGGGCCGGCACAGATACGCAGTATTTT. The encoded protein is CASSLIGRAGTDTQYF.

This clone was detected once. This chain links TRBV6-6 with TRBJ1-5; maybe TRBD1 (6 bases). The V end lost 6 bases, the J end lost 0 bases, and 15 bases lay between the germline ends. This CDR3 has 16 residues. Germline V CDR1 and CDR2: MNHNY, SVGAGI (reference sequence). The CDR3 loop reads CASSPKDSYSNQPQHF. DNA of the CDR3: TGTGCCAGCAGCCCAAAGGACAGCTATAGCAATCAGCCCCAGCATTTT.

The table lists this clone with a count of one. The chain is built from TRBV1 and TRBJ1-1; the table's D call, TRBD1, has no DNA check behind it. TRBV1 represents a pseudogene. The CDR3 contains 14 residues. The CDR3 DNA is TGCACCAGCAGCCAAGTACCCAGGAACACTGAAGCTTTCTTT. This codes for CTSSQVPRNTEAFF.

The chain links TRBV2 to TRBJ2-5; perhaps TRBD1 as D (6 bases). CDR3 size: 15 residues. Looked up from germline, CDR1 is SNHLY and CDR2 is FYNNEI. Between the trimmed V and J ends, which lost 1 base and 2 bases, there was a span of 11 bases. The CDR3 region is CASSEGFRGQETQYF. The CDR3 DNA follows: TGTGCCAGCAGTGAAGGGTTCAGGGGACAAGAGACCCAGTACTTC. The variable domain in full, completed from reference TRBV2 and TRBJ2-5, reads EPEVTQTPSHQVTQMGQEVILRCVPISNHLYFYWYRQILGQKVEFLVSFYNNEISEKSEIFDDQFSVERPDGSNFTLKIRSTKLEDSAMYFCASSEGFRGQETQYFGPGTRLLVL.

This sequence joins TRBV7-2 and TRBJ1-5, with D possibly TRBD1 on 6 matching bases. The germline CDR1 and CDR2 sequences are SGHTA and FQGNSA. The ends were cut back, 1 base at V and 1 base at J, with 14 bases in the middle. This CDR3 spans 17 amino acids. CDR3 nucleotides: TGTGCCAGCAGCTTAGTTTGGACAGAAGAGAGCAATCAGCCCCAGCATTTT. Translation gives CASSLVWTEESNQPQHF.

CDR3 bases: TGCGCCAGCAGCCAAGATCCAGGGATAGCAGGAAACACCATATATTTT. It encodes CASSQDPGIAGNTIYF. The chain links TRBV4-3 to TRBJ1-3; perhaps TRBD1 as D (5 bases). Germline loops: CDR1 LGHNA, CDR2 YSLEER. Trimming removed 0 bases from V and 4 bases from J, with 13 bases in between. The CDR3 totals 16 residues.

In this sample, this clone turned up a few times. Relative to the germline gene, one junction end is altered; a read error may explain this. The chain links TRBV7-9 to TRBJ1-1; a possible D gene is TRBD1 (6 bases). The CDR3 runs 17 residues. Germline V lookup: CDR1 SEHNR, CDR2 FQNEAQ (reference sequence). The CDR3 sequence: CSSSLGQGPRMNTEAFF. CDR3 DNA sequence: TGTTCCAGCAGCTTGGGTCAGGGGCCCAGGATGAACACTGAAGCTTTCTTT. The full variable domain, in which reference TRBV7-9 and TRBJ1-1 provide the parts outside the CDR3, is DTGVSQNPRHKITKRGQNVTFRCDPISEHNRLYWYRQTLGQGPEFLTYFQNEAQLEKSRLLSDRFSAERPKGSFSTLEIQRTEQGDSAMYLCSSSLGQGPRMNTEAFFGQGTRLTVV.

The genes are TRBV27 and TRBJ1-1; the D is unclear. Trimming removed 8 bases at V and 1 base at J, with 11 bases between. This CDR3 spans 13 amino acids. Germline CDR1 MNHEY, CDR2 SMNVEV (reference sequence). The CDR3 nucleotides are TGTGCCAGCCCGGATTGGAGGAACACTGAAGCTTTCTTT. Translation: CASPDWRNTEAFF.

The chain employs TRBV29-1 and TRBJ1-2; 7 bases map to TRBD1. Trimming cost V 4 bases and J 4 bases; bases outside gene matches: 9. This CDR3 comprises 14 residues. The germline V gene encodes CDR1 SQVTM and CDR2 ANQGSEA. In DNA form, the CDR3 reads TGCAGCGTTGGCCGAAGACCAGGGGGCTATGGCTACACCTTC. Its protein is CSVGRRPGGYGYTF.

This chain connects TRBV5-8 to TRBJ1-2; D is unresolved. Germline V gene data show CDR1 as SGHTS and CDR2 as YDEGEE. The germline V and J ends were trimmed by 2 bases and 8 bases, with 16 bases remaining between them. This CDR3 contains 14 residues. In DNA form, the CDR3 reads TGTGCCAGCAGCTTTCGTCAGGAGGCCGGCGGCTACACCTTC. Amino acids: CASSFRQEAGGYTF.

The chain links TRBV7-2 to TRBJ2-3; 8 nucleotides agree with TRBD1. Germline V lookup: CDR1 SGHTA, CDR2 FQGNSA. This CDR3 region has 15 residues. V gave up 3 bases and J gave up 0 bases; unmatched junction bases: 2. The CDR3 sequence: CASSLRTGSTDTQYF. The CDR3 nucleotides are TGTGCCAGCAGCTTGCGGACAGGGAGCACAGATACGCAGTATTTT.